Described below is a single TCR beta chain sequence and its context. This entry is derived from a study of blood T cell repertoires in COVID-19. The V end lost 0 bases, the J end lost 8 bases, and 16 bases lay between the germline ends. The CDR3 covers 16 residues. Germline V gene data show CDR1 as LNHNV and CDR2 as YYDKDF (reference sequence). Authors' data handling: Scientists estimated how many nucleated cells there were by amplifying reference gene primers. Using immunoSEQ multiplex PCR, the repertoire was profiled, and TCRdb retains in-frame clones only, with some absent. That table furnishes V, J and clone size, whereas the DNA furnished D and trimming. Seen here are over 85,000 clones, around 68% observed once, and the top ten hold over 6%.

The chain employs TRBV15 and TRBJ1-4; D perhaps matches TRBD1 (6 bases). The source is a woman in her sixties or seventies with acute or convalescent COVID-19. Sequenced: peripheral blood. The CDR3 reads CATSRDAGALSEKLFF. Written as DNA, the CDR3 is TGTGCCACCAGCAGAGATGCGGGGGCCCTTAGCGAAAAACTGTTTTTT.